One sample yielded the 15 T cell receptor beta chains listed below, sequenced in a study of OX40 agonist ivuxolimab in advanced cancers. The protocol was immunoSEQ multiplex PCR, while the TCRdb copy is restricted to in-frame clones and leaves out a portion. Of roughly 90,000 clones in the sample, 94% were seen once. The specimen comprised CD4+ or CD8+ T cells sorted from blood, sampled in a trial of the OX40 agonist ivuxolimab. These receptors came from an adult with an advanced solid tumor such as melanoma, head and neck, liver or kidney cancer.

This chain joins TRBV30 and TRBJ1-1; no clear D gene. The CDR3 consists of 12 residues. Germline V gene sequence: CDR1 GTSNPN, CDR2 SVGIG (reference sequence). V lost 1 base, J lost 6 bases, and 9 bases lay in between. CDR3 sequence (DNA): TGTGCCTGGAGTGGGTATACCCCTGAAGCTTTCTTT. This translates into CAWSGYTPEAFF. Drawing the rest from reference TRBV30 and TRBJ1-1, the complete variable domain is SQTIHQWPATLVQPVGSPLSLECTVEGTSNPNLYWYRQAAGRGLQLLFYSVGIGQISSEVPQNLSASRPQDRQFILSSKKLLLSDSGFYLCAWSGYTPEAFFGQGTRLTVV.

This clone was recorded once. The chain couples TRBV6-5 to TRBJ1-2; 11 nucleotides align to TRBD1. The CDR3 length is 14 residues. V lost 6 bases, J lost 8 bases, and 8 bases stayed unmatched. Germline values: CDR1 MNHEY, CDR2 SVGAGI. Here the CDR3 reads CASSWTGGVFGYTF. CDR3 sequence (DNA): TGTGCCAGCAGCTGGACAGGGGGCGTGTTCGGCTACACCTTC.

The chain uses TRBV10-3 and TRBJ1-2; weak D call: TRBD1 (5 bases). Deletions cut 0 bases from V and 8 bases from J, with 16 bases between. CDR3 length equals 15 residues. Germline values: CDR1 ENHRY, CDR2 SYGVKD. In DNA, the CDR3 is TGTGCCATCAGTGAGTCGGGTGGGGCAACCGGAGGCTACACCTTC. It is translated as CAISESGGATGGYTF.

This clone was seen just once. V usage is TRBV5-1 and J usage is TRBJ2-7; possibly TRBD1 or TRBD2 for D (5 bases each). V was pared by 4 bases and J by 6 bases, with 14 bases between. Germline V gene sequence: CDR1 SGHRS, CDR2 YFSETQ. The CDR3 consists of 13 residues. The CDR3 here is CASSTGGLGEQYF. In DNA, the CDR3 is TGCGCCAGCAGCACAGGTGGACTGGGCGAGCAGTACTTC.

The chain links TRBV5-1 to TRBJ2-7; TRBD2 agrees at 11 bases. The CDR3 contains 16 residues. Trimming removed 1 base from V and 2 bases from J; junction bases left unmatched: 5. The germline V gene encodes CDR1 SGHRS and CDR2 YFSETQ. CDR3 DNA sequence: TGCGCCAGCAGCTTGCTGACTAGCGGGACCCCCTACGAGCAGTACTTC. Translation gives CASSLLTSGTPYEQYF.

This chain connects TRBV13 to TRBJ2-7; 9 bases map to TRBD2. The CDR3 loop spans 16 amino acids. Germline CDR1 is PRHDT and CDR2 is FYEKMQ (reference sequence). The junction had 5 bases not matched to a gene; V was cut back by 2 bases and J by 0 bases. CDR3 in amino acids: CASSLRLAGTSYEQYF. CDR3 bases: TGTGCCAGCAGCTTACGTCTAGCGGGGACCTCCTACGAGCAGTACTTC.

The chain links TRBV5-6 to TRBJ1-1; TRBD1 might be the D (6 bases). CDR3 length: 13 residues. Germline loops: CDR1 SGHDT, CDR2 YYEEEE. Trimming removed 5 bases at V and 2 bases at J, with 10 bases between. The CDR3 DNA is TGTGCCAGCAGAAGACAGGAAAACACTGAAGCTTTCTTT. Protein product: CASRRQENTEAFF.

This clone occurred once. CDR3 region: CASYSTRTPSSYEQYF. The DNA of the CDR3 is TGTGCCAGCTACTCTACGCGGACTCCGAGCTCCTACGAGCAGTACTTC. The V call is TRBV2, the J call TRBJ2-7, with TRBD2 as a possible D gene (5 bases). V was cut by 8 bases and J by 0 bases, with 20 bases left in between. This CDR3 contains 16 residues. Germline V gene data show CDR1 as SNHLY and CDR2 as FYNNEI.

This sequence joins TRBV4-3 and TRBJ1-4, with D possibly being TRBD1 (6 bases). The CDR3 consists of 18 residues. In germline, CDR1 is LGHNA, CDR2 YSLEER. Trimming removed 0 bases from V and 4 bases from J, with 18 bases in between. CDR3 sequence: CASSQDMRGAHGNEKLFF. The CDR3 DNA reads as TGCGCCAGCAGCCAAGATATGCGGGGGGCGCATGGTAATGAAAAACTGTTTTTT.

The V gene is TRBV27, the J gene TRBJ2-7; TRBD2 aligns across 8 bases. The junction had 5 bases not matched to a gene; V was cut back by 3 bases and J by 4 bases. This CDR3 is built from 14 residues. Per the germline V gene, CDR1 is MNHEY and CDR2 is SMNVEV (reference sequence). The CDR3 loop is CASSLRAGEYEQYF. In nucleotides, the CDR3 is TGTGCCAGCAGTTTGCGAGCGGGGGAATACGAGCAGTACTTC.

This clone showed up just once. CDR3 region: CASSSYYEQYF. The CDR3 DNA is TGTGCCAGCAGTTCCTACTACGAGCAGTACTTC. This chain joins TRBV6-5 and TRBJ2-7; D not resolved. This CDR3 region has 11 residues. Germline V gene data show CDR1 as MNHEY and CDR2 as SVGAGI. Trimming took off 4 bases at V and 3 bases at J, with 4 bases between the two ends.

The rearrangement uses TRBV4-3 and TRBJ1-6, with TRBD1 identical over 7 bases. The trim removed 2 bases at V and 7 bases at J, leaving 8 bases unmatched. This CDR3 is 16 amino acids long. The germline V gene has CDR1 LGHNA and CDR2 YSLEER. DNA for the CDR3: TGCGCCAGCAGCCAAAAACAGGGGATGGAGAATTCACCCCTCCACTTT. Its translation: CASSQKQGMENSPLHF.

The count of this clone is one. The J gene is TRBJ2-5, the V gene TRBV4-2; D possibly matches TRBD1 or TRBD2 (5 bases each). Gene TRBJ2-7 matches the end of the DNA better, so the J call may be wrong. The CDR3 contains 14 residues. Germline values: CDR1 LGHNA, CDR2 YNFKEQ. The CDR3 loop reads CASSDYNGASEQYF. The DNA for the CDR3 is TGTGCCAGCAGCGATTACAACGGGGCCTCCGAGCAGTACTTC.

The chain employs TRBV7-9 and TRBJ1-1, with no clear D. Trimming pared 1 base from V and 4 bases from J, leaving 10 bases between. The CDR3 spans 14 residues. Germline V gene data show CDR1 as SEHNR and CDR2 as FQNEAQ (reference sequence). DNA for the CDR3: TGTGCCAGCAGCTTAGAAGGAGGAGGCACTGAAGCTTTCTTT. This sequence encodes CASSLEGGGTEAFF.

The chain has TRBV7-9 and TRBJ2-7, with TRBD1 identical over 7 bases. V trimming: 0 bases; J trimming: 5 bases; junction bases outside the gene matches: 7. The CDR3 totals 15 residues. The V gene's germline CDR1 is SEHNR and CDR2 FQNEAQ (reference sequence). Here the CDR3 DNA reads TGTGCCAGCAGCTTAGCGGGCCGACAGGGCCACGAGCAGTACTTC. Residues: CASSLAGRQGHEQYF.